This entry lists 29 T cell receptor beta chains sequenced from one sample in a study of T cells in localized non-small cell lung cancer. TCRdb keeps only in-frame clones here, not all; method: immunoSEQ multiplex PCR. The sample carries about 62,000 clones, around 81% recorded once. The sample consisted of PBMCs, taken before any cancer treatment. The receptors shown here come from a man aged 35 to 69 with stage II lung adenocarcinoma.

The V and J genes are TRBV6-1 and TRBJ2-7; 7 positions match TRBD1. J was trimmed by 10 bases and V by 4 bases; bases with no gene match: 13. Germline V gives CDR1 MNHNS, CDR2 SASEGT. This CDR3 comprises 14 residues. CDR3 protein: CASSGTGLPSDQYF. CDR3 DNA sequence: TGTGCCAGCAGTGGGACAGGACTCCCTTCGGACCAGTACTTC.

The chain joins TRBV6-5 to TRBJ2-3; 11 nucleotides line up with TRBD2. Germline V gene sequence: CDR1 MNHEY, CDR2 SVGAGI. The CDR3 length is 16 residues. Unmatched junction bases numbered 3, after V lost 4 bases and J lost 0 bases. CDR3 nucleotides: TGTGCCAGCAGTTCTCTAGCGGGGGGTAGCACAGATACGCAGTATTTT. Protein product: CASSSLAGGSTDTQYF.

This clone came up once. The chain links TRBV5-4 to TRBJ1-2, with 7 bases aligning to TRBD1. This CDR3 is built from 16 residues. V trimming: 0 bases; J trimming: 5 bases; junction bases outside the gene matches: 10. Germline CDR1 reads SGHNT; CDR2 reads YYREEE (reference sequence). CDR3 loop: CASSLDSVNRGYGYTF. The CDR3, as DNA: TGTGCCAGCAGCTTGGATTCTGTCAACAGGGGATATGGCTACACCTTC.

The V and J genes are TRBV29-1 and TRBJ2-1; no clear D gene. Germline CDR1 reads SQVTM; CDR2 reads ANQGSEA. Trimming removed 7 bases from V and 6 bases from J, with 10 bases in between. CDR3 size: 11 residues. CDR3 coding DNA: TGCAGCGCGCGCCCCTTCAATGAGCAGTTCTTC. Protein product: CSARPFNEQFF.

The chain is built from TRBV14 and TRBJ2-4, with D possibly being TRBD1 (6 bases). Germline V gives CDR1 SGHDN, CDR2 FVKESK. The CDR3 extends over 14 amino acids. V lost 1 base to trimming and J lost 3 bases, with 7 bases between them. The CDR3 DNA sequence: TGTGCCAGCAGCCAAGTAGGGGGCAAAAACATTCAGTACTTC. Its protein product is CASSQVGGKNIQYF. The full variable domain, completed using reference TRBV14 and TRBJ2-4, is EAGVTQFPSHSVIEKGQTVTLRCDPISGHDNLYWYRRVMGKEIKFLLHFVKESKQDESGMPNNRFLAERTGGTYSTLKVQPAELEDSGVYFCASSQVGGKNIQYFGAGTRLSVL.

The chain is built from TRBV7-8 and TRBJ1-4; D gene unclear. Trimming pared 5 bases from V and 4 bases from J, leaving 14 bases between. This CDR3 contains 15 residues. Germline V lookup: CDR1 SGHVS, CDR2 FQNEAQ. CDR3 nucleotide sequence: TGTGCCAGCAGCGCTCAAAGGGCGTTTAATGAAAAACTGTTTTTT. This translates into CASSAQRAFNEKLFF.

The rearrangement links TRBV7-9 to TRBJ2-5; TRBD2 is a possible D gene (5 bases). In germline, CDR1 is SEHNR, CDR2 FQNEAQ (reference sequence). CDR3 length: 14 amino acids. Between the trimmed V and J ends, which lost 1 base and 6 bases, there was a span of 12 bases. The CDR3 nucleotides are TGTGCCAGCAGCTTAGTGGGAGTAGAAAAGACCCAGTACTTC. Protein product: CASSLVGVEKTQYF.

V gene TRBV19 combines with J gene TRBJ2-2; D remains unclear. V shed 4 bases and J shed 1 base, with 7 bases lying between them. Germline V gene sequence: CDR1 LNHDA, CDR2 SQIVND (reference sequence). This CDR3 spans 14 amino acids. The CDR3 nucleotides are TGTGCCAGTAGTAGGCAGATGAACACCGGGGAGCTGTTTTTT. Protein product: CASSRQMNTGELFF.

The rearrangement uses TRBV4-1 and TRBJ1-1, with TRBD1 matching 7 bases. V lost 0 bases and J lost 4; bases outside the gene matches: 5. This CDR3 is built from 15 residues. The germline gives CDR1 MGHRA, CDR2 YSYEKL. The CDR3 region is CASSQDWDSPTEAFF. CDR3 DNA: TGCGCCAGCAGCCAAGATTGGGACAGCCCCACTGAAGCTTTCTTT.

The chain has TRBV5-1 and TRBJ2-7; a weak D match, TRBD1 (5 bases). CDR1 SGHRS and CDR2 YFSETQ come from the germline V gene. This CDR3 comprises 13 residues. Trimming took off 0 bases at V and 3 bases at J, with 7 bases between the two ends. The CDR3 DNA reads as TGCGCCAGCAGCTTGGGACAGCTCTACGAGCAGTACTTC. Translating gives CASSLGQLYEQYF.

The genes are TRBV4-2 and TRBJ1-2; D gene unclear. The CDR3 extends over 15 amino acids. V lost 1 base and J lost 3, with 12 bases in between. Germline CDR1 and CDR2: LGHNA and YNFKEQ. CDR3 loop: CASSQVPATDYGYTF. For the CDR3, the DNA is TGTGCCAGCAGCCAAGTCCCAGCTACCGACTATGGCTACACCTTC.

CDR3 bases: TGTGCCAGCAGCCCCCCAGGAGGGGGCACGGGAAACACCATATATTTT. Translating it yields CASSPPGGGTGNTIYF. The rearrangement uses TRBV7-9 and TRBJ1-3; 7 bases match TRBD1. The V gene end was trimmed by 5 bases and the J gene end by 4 bases; junction bases not matched to a gene: 11. CDR1 SEHNR and CDR2 FQNEAQ come from the germline V gene (reference sequence). The CDR3 is made up of 16 amino acids.

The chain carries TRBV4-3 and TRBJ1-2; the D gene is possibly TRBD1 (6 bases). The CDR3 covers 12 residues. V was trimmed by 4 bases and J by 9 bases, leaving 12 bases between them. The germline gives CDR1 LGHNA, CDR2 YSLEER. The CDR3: CASSPIGGSYTF. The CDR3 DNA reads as TGCGCCAGCAGCCCAATCGGGGGCAGCTACACCTTC.

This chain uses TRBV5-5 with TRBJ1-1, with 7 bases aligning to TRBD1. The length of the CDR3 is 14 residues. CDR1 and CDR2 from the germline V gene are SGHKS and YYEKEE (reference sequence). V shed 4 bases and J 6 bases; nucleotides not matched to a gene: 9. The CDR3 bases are TGTGCCAGCAGCCTCCGGGACAGAATGGCTGAAGCTTTCTTT. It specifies CASSLRDRMAEAFF.

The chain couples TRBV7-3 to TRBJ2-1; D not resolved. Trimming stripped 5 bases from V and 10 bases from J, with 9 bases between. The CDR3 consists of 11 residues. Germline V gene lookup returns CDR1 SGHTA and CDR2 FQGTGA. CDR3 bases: TGTGCCAGCAGCCTCACGTGGGAGCAGTTCTTC. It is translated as CASSLTWEQFF.

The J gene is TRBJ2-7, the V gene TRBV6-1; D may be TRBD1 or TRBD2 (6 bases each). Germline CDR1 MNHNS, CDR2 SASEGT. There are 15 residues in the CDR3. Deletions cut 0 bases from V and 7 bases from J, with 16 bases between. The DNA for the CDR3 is TGTGCCAGCAGTGAAGCCGCGGGGACAACTGGAGAGCAGTACTTC. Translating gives CASSEAAGTTGEQYF.

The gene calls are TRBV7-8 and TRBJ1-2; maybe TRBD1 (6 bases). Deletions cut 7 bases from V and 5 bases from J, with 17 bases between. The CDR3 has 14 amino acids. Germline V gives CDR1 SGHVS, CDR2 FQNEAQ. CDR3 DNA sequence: TGTGCCAGCATCCCAGGGGACGTTGAATATGGCTACACCTTC. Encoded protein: CASIPGDVEYGYTF.

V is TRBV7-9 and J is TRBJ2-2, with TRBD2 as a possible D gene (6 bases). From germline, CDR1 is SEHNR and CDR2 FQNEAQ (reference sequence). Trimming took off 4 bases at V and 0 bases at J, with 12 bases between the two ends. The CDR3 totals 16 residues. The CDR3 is CASSSPGTPNTGELFF. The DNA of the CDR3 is TGTGCCAGCAGCTCCCCCGGGACTCCGAACACCGGGGAGCTGTTTTTT.

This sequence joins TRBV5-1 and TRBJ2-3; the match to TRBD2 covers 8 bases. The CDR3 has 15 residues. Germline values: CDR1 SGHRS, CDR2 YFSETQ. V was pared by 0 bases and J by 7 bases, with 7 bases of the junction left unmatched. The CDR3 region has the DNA TGCGCCAGCAGCTTGGAATCGGGAGGGCGCCATACGCAGTATTTT. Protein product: CASSLESGGRHTQYF.

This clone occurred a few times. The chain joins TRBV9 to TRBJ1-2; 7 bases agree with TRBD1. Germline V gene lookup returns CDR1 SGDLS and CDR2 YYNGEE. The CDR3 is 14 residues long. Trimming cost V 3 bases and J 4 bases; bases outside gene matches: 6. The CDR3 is CASSAEGARYGYTF. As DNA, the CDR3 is TGTGCCAGCAGCGCTGAGGGGGCTCGCTATGGCTACACCTTC.

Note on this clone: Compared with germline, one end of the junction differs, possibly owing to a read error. The CDR3: CASSPRTSGPVSYNEQFF. The CDR3 DNA reads as TGTGCTAGCAGCCCACGGACTAGCGGGCCCGTCTCCTACAATGAGCAGTTCTTC. This sequence joins TRBV7-7 and TRBJ2-1; 11 positions agree with TRBD2. The V gene's germline CDR1 is SSHAT and CDR2 FNYEAQ (reference sequence). This CDR3 comprises 18 residues.

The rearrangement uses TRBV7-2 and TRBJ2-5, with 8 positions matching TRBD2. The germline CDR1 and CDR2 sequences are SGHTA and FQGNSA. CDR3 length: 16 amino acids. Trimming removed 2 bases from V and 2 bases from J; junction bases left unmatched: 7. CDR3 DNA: TGTGCCAGCAGCTTAATGGCTAGCGGGTCACAAGAGACCCAGTACTTC. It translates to CASSLMASGSQETQYF.

The CDR3 protein is CAGRTGGEGTEAFF. CDR3 in DNA: TGCGCCGGCCGGACAGGGGGCGAAGGGACTGAAGCTTTCTTT. The chain recombines TRBV23-1 with TRBJ1-1; 11 positions match TRBD1. TRBV23-1 qualifies as an ORF whose function is uncertain. This CDR3 region has 14 residues. J lost 5 bases, V lost 11 bases, and 10 bases had no gene match.

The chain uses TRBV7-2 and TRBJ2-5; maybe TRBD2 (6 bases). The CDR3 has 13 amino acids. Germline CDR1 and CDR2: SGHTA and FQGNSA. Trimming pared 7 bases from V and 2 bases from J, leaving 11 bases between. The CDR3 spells CASNPGLQETQYF. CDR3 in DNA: TGTGCCAGCAACCCTGGACTACAAGAGACCCAGTACTTC.

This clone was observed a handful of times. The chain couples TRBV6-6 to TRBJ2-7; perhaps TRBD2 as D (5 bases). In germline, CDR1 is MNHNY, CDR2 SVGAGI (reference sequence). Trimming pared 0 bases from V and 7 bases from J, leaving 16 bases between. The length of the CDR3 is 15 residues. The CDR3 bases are TGTGCCAGCAGTTACTCCCCCAGCTCCGGAGGTGAGCAGTACTTC. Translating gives CASSYSPSSGGEQYF.

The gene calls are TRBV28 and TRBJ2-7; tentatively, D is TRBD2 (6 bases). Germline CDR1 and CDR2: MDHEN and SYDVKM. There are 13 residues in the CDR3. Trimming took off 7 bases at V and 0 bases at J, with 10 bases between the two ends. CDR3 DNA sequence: TGTGCCAGCAAGGAGGGTTCCTCCTACGAGCAGTACTTC. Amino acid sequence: CASKEGSSYEQYF.

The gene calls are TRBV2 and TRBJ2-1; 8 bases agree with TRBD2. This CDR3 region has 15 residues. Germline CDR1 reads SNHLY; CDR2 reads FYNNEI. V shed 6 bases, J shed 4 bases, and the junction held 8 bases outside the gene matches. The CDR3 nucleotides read TGTGCCAGCAGCCGGGAGGGACGGATATACAATGAGCAGTTCTTC. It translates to CASSREGRIYNEQFF.

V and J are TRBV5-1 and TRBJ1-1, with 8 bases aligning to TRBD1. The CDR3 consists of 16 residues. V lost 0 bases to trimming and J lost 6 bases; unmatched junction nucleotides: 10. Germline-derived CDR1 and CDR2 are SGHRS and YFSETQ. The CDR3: CASSLAGRGQGAEAFF. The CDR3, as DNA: TGCGCCAGCAGCTTGGCCGGCAGGGGGCAGGGGGCTGAAGCTTTCTTT.

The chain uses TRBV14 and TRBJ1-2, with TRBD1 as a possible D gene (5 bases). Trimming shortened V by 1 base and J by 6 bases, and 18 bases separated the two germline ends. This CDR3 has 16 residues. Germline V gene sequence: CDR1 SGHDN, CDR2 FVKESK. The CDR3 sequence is CASSQGGRLKGDGYTF. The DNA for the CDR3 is TGTGCCAGCAGCCAAGGAGGAAGGCTTAAAGGGGATGGCTACACCTTC.